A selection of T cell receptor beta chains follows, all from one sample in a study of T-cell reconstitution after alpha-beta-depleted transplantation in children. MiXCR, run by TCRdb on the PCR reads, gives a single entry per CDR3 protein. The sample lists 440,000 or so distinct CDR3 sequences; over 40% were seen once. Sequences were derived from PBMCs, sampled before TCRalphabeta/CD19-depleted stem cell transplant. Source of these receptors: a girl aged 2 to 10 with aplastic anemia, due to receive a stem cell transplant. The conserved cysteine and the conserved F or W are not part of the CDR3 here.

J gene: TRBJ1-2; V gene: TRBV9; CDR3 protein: ASSVEAVDYGYT
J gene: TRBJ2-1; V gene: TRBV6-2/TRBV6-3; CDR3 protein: ASSPQGGVEQF
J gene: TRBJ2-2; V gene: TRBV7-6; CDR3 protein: ASSLAGGSNTGELF
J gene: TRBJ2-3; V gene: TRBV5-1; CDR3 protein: ASSLGSPTTDTQY
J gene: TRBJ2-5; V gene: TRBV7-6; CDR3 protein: ASSFAIRRDLETQY
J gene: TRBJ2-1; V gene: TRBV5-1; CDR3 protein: ASSQRGPPYNEQF
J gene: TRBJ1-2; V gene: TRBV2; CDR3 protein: ASIRWRGGYT
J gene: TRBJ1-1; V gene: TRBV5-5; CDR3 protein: ASSLSPRDTEAF
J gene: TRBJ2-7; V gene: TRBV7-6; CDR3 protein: ASSHPSGRAGEQY
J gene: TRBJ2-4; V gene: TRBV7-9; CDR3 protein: ASSLQGAKNIQY
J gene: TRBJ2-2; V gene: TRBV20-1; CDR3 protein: SASRLAGNTGELF
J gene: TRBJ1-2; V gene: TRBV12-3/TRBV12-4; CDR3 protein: ASSPPGRSNYGYT
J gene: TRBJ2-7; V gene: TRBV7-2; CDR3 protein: ASSLAARTVSEQY
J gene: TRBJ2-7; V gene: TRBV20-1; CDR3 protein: SAARGAVRGEQY
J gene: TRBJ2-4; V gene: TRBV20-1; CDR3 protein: SASPGAGTKNIQY
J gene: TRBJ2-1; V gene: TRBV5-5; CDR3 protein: ASSPDRDENEQF
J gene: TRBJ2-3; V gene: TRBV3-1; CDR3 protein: ASSSIPSTDTQY
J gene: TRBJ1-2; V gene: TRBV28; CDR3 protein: AYGGGLGYT
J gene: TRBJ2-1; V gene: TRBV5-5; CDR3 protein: ASSLELAGDNEQF